This T cell receptor beta chain was recorded in a study of breast tumors, draining lymph nodes, adjacent tissues. Findings and limits, study-wide: That most tumor T cells come from lymph nodes remained unproven. Tumor repertoires ranked between lymph nodes and nontumor tissue in diversity, with V and J gene preferences. The data were judged consistent with most tumor T cells coming from lymph node and expanding in tumor. Compared with basal-like, luminal-like tumors shared significantly more repertoire with nontumor tissue.

The V gene lost 4 bases and the J gene lost 3 bases, with 13 bases spanning the gap. This CDR3 has 15 residues. Per germline, CDR1 SGHVS and CDR2 FQNEAQ. This clonotype showed up many times. Antigen specificity is unknown. TCRdb passed the multiplex PCR reads through MiXCR, listing each CDR3 protein once. Here the sample spans around 140,000 distinct CDR3 sequences, 20% to 25% being singletons. The lymph nodes were axillary draining lymph nodes from breast cancer patients. The clonotype comes from a female donor with breast cancer. Some clones in this sample may be carry-over from other donors' samples. This chain uses TRBV7-8 with TRBJ2-1; D possibly corresponds to TRBD2 (6 bases). Sequencing was carried out using axillary lymph node tissue. The CDR3 DNA follows: TGTGCCAGCAGCTCCCCTAGCGTGAACTACAATGAGCAGTTCTTC. Amino acid sequence: CASSSPSVNYNEQFF.